Following are 3 T cell receptor beta chains from one sample sequenced in a study of T cells in localized non-small cell lung cancer. Method: immunoSEQ multiplex PCR; TCRdb's copy keeps in-frame clones and lacks some. The sample lists 7,500 to 8,500 clones; approximately 89% were seen once. Specimen: peripheral blood, collected before any cancer treatment. Every receptor here comes from a male donor at least 60 years old with stage III lung adenocarcinoma.

Only one count was recorded for this clone. This sequence joins TRBV5-6 and TRBJ2-3; D is uncertain. The germline V gene encodes CDR1 SGHDT and CDR2 YYEEEE. Trimming took off 3 bases at V and 2 bases at J, with 7 bases between the two ends. The CDR3 contains 13 residues. In nucleotides, the CDR3 is TGTGCCAGCAGCTCGCACCACACAGATACGCAGTATTTT. It yields the protein CASSSHHTDTQYF.

The chain employs TRBV5-1 and TRBJ2-5, with 7 nucleotides matching TRBD1. The CDR3 contains 14 residues. Germline CDR1 reads SGHRS; CDR2 reads YFSETQ. Trimming at V came to 9 bases and at J to 2 bases, leaving 10 bases not matched to a gene. The CDR3 protein is CATSLRTGQETQYF. The CDR3 DNA follows: TGCGCCACCTCCTTGCGGACAGGTCAAGAGACCCAGTACTTC.

This clone was counted a single time. As DNA, the CDR3 is TGTGCCAGCAGTAATCCGGGACAGGGGTACTCAGATACGCAGTATTTT. Encoded protein: CASSNPGQGYSDTQYF. V gene TRBV2 combines with J gene TRBJ2-3; 10 bases are a match to TRBD1. CDR1 SNHLY and CDR2 FYNNEI come from the germline V gene. The CDR3 is made up of 16 amino acids. V dropped 5 bases and J dropped 4; count of bases not matched to a gene: 9.